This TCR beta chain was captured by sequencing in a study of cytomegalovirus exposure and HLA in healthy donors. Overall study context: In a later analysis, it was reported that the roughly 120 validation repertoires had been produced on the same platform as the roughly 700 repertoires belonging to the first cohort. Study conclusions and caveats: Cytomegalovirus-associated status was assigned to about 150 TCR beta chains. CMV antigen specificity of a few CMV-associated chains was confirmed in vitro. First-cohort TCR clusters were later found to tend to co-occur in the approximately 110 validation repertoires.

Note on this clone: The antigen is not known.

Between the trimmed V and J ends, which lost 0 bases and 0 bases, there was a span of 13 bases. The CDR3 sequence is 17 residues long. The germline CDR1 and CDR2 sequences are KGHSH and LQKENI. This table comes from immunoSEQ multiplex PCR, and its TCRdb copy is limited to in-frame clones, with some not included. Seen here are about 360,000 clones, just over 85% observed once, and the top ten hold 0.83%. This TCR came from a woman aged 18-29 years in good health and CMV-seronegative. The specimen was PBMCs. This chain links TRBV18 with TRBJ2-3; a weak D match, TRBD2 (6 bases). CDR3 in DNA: TGTGCCAGCTCACCACCGAGATCGCGGGGTAGCACAGATACGCAGTATTTT. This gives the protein CASSPPRSRGSTDTQYF.